This section outlines one T cell receptor beta chain sequence together with its context. On cycle 4 day 1 and cycle 7 day 1, as well as at baseline, blood was sampled. This sample was taken from a study of OX40 agonist ivuxolimab in advanced cancers. The overall study: Participants could have had prior anti-PD-1, anti-PD-L1 or anti-CTLA-4 therapy, and less than 45% had some.

The germline V gene encodes CDR1 SGHDT and CDR2 YYEEEE. CDR3 size: 14 residues. V was clipped by 1 base and J by 7 bases, with 11 bases between them. Libraries were prepared by immunoSEQ multiplex PCR; TCRdb keeps only in-frame clonotypes and omits some of them. Here the sample spans roughly 100,000 clones, 90% being singletons. This specimen consisted of CD4+ or CD8+ T cells sorted from blood, obtained in a trial of the OX40 agonist ivuxolimab. This sequence originates from an adult with an advanced solid tumor such as melanoma, head and neck, liver or kidney cancer. The chain recombines TRBV5-6 with TRBJ1-4, with D perhaps matching TRBD1 (6 bases). This CDR3 is CASSLTGSGEKLFF. The CDR3 DNA follows: TGTGCCAGCAGCTTGACAGGGAGCGGTGAAAAACTGTTTTTT.